This T cell receptor beta chain emerged from a study of neurological immune-mediated disorders. Findings and caveats of the study: None of the CDR3 amino acid sequences of expanded clones were shared across subjects, and this suggested private repertoires in all groups.

Per the germline V gene, CDR1 is DFQATT and CDR2 is SNEGSKA (reference sequence). Trimming took 2 bases from V and 5 from J, leaving 4 bases between them. The length of the CDR3 is 11 residues. This clonotype was counted ten times or more. As yet, its antigen is unknown. With 10-nucleotide random UMIs included, cDNA was synthesized by 5'RACE. Every sequencing run gave over 170 million TCR-beta sequences, taken from 15-18 subjects. TCRdb independently ran MiXCR on the 5' RACE reads; one entry per CDR3 protein. The sample comprises 15,000 to 20,000 distinct CDR3 sequences, 9.5% to 12% of which are singletons, and approximately 29% rests with the top ten. Healthy controls consisted of blood bank volunteers in Maryland, USA.

Sequenced: CD8+ T cells from blood. The clonotype was recovered from a woman between 50 and 59 years old in good health. The V call is TRBV20-1, the J call TRBJ2-1, with D hard to call. As DNA, the CDR3 is TGCAGTGCTAGATCAGACAATGAGCAGTTCTTC. Residues: CSARSDNEQFF.